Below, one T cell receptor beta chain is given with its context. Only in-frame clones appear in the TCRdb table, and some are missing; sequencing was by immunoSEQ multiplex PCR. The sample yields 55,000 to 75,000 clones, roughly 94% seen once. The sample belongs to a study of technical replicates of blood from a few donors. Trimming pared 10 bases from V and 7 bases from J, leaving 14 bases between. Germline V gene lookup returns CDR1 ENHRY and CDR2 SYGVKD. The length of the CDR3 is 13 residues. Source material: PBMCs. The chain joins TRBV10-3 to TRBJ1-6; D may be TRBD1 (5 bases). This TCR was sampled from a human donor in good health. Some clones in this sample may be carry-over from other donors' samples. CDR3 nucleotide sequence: TGTGCCAGCCTGGCGGGGGAGAATTCACCCCTCCACTTT. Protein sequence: CASLAGENSPLHF.